This T cell receptor beta chain is from a study of blood T cell repertoires in COVID-19. Whole-study context: There were acute and convalescent COVID-19 samples, and they came from the United States, Italy and Spain. From T cells, B-cell-depleted T cells, or PBMCs came the material, which was cDNA or gDNA.

Trimming took 4 bases from V and 2 from J, leaving 6 bases between them. The CDR3 is made up of 12 amino acids. Germline V gene data show CDR1 as SGHNT and CDR2 as YYREEE (reference sequence). Data came from immunoSEQ multiplex PCR; TCRdb stores just in-frame clones and leaves some out. The table records approximately 70,000 clones, around 83% of them present only once. This rearrangement joins TRBV5-4 to TRBJ2-5; unclear D gene. The sequencing sample was made of peripheral blood. This TCR was sampled from a man aged 65 to 79 with active COVID-19. CDR3 DNA: TGTGCCAGCAGCCGGGTACAAGAGACCCAGTACTTC. Amino acids: CASSRVQETQYF.